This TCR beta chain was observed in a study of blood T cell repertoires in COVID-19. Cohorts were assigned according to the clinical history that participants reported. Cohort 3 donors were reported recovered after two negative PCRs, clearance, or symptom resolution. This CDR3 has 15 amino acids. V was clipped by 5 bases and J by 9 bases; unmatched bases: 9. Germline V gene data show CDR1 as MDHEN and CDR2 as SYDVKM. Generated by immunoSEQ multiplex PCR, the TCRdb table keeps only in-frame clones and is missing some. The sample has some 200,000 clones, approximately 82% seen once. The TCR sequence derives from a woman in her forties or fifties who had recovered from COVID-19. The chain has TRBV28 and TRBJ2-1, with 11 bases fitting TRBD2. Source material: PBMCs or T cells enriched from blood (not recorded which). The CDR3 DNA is TGTGCCAGCAGTGTGGCTAGCGGGAGGTCCGCTGAGCAGTTCTTC. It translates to CASSVASGRSAEQFF.